This TCR beta chain emerged from a study of T cell changes during pregnancy in multiple sclerosis. CDR3 length: 16 residues. The V gene's germline CDR1 is SNHLY and CDR2 FYNNEI. V shed 6 bases, J shed 6 bases, and the junction held 7 bases outside the gene matches. Sequenced by immunoSEQ multiplex PCR; TCRdb stores in-frame clones only, minus some. The profile shows about 22,000 clones, about nine tenths of them singletons. This TCR was recovered from a female donor in good health, enrolled as a control in a pregnancy study. This chain connects TRBV2 to TRBJ2-3; TRBD2 matches 15 bases. The specimen was CD4+ T cells from peripheral blood mononuclear cells, collected after pregnancy. This CDR3 is CASRGLAGGPGDTQYF. CDR3 bases: TGTGCCAGCAGAGGACTAGCGGGGGGGCCGGGGGATACGCAGTATTTT.